Listed here is a single T cell receptor beta chain. Its antigen is undetermined. This specimen belongs to a study of T cells in narcolepsy. Overall study: Enrolled donors included narcolepsy type 1 or type 2 patients and healthy controls. General study results and limits: Comparing one patient's CSF and blood CD4+ clonotypes highlighted HCRT- and TRIB2-specific autoreactive clonotypes. Reportedly, autoreactive clonotypes were serially detected in patients' blood but not controls'.

Measured with immunoSEQ multiplex PCR; TCRdb has only the in-frame clones, and not every one. The data contain approximately 17,000 clones, 72% of them seen just once; the ten biggest clones take up 11% to 15%. The CDR3 has 13 residues. V gave up 5 bases and J gave up 0 bases, with 8 bases separating them. CDR1 and CDR2 (germline): PRHDT, FYEKMQ (reference sequence). The sample consisted of CD45RA- memory CD8+ T cells from PBMCs. The chain employs TRBV13 and TRBJ2-7; the D is unclear. The clonotype was recovered from a human donor with narcolepsy. The CDR3 DNA follows: TGTGCCAGCAGCCTGACACCCTCCTACGAGCAGTACTTC. Its protein product is CASSLTPSYEQYF. Full variable domain (missing parts from reference TRBV13 and TRBJ2-7): AAGVIQSPRHLIKEKRETATLKCYPIPRHDTVYWYQQGPGQDPQFLISFYEKMQSDKGSIPDRFSAQQFSDYHSELNMSSLELGDSALYFCASSLTPSYEQYFGPGTRLTVT.